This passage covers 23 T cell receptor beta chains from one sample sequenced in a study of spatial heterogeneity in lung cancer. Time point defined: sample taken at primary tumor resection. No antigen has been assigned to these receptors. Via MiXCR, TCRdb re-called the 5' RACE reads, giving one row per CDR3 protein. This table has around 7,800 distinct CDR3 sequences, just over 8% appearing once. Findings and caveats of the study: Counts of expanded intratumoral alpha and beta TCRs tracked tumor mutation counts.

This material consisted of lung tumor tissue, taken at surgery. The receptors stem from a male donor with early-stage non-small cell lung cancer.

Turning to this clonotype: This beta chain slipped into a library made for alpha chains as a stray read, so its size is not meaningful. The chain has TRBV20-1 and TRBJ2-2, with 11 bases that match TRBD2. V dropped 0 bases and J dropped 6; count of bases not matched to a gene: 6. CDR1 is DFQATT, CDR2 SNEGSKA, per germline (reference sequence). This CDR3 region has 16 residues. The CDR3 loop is CSARDMVLAGAGELFF. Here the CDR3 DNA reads TGCAGTGCTAGAGATATGGTACTAGCGGGAGCCGGGGAGCTGTTTTTT.

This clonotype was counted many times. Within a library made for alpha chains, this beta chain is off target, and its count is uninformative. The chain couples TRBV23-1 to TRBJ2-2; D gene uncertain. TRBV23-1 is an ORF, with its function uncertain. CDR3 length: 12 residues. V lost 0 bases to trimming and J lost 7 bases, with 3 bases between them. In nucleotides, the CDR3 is TGCGCCAGCAGTCAATCTGGCGGGGAGCTGTTTTTT. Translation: CASSQSGGELFF.

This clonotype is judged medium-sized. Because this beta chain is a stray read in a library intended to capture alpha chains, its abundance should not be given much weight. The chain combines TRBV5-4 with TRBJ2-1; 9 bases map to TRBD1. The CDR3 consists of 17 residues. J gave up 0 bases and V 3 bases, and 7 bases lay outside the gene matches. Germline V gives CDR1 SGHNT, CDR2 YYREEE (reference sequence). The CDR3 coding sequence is TGTGCCAGCAGCTCTACAGGGGGCGGTGGCTCCTACAATGAGCAGTTCTTC. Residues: CASSSTGGGGSYNEQFF.

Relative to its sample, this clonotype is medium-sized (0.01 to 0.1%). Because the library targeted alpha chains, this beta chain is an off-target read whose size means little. CDR3 DNA sequence: TGTGCCAGCAGTAATCCGGGACGAGGATATGGCTACACCTTC. Encoded protein: CASSNPGRGYGYTF. The rearrangement joins TRBV12-3 or TRBV12-4 to TRBJ1-2, with D maybe TRBD1 (5 bases). Trimming stripped 5 bases from V and 5 bases from J, with 15 bases between. This CDR3 is 14 amino acids long.

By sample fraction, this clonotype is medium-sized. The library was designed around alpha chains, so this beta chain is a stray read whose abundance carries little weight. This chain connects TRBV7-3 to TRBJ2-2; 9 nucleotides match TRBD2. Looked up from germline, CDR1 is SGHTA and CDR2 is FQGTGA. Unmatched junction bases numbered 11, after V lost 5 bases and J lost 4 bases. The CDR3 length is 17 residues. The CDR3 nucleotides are TGTGCCAGCAGCCCGATGGTGGCGGGAGGGCCCACCGGGGAGCTGTTTTTT. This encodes CASSPMVAGGPTGELFF. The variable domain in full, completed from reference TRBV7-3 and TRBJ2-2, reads GAGVSQTPSNKVTEKGKYVELRCDPISGHTALYWYRQSLGQGPEFLIYFQGTGAADDSGLPNDRFFAVRPEGSVSTLKIQRTERGDSAVYLCASSPMVAGGPTGELFFGEGSRLTVL.

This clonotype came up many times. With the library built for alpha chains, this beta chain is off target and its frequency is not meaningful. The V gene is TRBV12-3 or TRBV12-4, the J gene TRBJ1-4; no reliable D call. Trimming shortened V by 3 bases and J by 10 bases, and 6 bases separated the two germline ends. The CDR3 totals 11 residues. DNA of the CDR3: TGTGCCAGCAGTTTTGGTGGAAAACTGTTTTTT. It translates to CASSFGGKLFF.

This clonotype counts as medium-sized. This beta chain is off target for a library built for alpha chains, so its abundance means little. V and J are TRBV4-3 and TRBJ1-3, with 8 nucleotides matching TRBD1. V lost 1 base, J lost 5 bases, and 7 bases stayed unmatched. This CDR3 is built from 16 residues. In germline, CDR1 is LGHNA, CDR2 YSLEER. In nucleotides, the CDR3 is TGCGCCAGCAGCCAAGGTCTAGGACAGGGAAGAAACACCATATATTTT. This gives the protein CASSQGLGQGRNTIYF.

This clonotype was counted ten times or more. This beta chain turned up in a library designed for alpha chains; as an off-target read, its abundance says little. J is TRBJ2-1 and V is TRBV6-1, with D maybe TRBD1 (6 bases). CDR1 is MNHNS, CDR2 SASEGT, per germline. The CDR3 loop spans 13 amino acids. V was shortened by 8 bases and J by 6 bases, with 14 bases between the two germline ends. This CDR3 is CASDWPRGNEQFF. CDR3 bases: TGTGCCAGCGACTGGCCCAGGGGCAATGAGCAGTTCTTC.

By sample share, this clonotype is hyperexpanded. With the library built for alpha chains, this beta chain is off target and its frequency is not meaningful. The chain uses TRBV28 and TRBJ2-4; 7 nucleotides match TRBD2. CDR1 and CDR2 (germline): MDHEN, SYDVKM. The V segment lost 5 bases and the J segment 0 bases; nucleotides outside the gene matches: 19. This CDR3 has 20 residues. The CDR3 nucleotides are TGTGCCAGCAGTAACCAGCGGGGACGTGAACAAATTTTAGCCAAAAACATTCAGTACTTC. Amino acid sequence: CASSNQRGREQILAKNIQYF.

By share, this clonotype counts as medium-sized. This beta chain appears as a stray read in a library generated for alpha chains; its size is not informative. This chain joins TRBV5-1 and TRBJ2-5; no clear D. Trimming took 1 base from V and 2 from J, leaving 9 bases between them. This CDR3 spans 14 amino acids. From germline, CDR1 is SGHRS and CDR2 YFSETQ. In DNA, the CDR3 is TGCGCCAGCAGCTTGTGGGTCGGACAAGAGACCCAGTACTTC. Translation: CASSLWVGQETQYF.

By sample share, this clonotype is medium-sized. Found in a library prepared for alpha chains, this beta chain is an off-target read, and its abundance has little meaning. CDR3 sequence reads: CSAIGGRPYEQYF. The DNA of the CDR3 is TGCAGTGCTATAGGGGGCAGGCCCTACGAGCAGTACTTC. The chain combines TRBV20-1 with TRBJ2-7, with 7 bases identical to TRBD1. V was pared by 4 bases and J by 2 bases, with 5 bases of the junction left unmatched. This CDR3 is built from 13 residues. Germline-derived CDR1 and CDR2 are DFQATT and SNEGSKA (reference sequence).

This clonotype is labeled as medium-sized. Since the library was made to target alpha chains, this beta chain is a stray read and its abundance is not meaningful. CDR3 bases: TGTGCCAGCAGCCTTAGCGGGAGCGGGGCAGATACGCAGTATTTT. Translating gives CASSLSGSGADTQYF. The chain recombines TRBV28 with TRBJ2-3, with TRBD2 matching 9 bases. There are 15 residues in the CDR3. Trimming cost V 6 bases and J 4 bases; bases outside gene matches: 8. CDR1 MDHEN and CDR2 SYDVKM come from the germline V gene.

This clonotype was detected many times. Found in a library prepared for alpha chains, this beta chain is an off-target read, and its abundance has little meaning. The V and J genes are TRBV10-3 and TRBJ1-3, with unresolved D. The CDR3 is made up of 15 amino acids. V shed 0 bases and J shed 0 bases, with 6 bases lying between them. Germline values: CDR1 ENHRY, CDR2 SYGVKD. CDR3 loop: CAISESMDSGNTIYF. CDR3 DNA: TGTGCCATCAGTGAGTCGATGGACTCTGGAAACACCATATATTTT.

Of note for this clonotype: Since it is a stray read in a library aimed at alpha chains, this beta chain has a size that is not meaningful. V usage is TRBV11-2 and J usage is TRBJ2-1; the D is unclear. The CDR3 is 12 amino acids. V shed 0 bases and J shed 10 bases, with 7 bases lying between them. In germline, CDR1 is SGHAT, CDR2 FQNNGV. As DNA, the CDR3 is TGTGCCAGCAGCTTAGATACAATCGAGCAGTTCTTC. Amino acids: CASSLDTIEQFF.

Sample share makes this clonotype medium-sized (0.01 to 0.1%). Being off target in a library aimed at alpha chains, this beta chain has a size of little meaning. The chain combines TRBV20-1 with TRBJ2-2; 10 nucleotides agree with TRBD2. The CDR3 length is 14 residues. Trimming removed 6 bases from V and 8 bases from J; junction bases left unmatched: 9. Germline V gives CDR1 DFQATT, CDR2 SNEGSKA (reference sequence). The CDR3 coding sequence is TGCAGTGCCGAGGCTAGCGGGAGCAGGGGGGAGCTGTTTTTT. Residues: CSAEASGSRGELFF.

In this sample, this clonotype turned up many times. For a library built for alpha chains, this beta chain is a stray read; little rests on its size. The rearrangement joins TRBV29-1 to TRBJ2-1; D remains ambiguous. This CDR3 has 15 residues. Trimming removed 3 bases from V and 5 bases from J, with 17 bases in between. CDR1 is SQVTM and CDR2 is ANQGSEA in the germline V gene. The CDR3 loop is CSVDETNEYDNEQFF. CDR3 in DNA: TGCAGCGTTGATGAGACCAACGAGTACGACAATGAGCAGTTCTTC.

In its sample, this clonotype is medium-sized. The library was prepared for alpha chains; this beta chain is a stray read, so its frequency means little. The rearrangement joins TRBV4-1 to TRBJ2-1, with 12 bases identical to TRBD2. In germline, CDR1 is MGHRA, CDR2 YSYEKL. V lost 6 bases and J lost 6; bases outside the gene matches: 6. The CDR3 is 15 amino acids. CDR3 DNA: TGCGCCAGCAGGGTAGGACTAGCGGGGTCCAATGAGCAGTTCTTC. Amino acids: CASRVGLAGSNEQFF.

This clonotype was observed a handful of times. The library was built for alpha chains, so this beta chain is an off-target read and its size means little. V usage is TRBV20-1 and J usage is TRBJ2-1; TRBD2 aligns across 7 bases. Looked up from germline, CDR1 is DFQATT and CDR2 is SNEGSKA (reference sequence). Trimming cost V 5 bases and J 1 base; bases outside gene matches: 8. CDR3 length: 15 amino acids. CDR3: CSAQGPSGSYNEQFF. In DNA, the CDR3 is TGCAGTGCTCAAGGCCCTAGCGGTTCCTACAATGAGCAGTTCTTC.

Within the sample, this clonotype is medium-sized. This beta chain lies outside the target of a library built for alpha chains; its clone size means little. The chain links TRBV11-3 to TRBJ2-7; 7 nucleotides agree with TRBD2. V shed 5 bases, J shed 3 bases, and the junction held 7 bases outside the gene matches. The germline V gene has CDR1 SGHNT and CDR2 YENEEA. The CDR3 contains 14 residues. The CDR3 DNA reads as TGTGCCAGCAGCCCCCAGGGACTAAACTACGAGCAGTACTTC. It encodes CASSPQGLNYEQYF.

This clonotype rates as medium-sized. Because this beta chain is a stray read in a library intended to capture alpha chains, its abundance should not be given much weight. For the CDR3, the DNA is TGTGCCAGCAGTTGGACCAGAGGACCTTCACCCCTCCACTTT. Protein sequence: CASSWTRGPSPLHF. The V call is TRBV27, the J call TRBJ1-6; no clear D. Trimming stripped 4 bases from V and 9 bases from J, with 13 bases between. Per germline, CDR1 MNHEY and CDR2 SMNVEV (reference sequence). The CDR3 is 14 amino acids.

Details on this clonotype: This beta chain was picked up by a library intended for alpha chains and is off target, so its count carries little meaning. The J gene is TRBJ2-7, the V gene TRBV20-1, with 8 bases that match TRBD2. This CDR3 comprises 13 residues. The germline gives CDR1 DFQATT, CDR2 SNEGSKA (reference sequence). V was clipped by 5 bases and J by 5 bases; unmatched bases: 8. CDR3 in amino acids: CSAQRETADEQYF. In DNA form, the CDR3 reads TGCAGTGCTCAGCGGGAGACTGCCGACGAGCAGTACTTC.

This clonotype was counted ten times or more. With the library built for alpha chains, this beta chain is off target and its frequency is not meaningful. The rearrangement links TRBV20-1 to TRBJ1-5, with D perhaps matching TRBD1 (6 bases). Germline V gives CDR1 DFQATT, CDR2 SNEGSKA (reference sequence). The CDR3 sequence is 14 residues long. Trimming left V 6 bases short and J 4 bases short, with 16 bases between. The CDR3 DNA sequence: TGCAGTGCCCCTAAGGGGGGGGCGAATCAGCCCCAGCATTTT. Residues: CSAPKGGANQPQHF.

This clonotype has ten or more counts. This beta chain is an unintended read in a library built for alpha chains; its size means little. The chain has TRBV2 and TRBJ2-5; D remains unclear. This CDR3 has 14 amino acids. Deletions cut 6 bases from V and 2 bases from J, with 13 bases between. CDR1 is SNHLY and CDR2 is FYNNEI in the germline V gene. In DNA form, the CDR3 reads TGTGCCAGCAGCTCCAACAGAGATCAAGAGACCCAGTACTTC. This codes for CASSSNRDQETQYF.